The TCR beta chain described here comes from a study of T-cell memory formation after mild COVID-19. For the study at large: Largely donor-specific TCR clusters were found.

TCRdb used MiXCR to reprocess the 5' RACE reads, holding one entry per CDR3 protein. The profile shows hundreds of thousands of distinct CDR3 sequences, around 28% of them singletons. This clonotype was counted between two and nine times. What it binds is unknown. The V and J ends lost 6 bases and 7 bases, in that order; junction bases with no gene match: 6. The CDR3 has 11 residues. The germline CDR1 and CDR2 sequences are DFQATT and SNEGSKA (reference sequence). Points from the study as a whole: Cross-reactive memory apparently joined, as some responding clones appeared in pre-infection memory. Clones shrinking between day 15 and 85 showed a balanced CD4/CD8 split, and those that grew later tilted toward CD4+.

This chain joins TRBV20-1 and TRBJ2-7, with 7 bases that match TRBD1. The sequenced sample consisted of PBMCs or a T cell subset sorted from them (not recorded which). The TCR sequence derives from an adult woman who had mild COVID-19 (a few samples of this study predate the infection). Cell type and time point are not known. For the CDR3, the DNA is TGCAGTGCCGTACAGGGGCGGGAGCAGTACTTC. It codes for CSAVQGREQYF.